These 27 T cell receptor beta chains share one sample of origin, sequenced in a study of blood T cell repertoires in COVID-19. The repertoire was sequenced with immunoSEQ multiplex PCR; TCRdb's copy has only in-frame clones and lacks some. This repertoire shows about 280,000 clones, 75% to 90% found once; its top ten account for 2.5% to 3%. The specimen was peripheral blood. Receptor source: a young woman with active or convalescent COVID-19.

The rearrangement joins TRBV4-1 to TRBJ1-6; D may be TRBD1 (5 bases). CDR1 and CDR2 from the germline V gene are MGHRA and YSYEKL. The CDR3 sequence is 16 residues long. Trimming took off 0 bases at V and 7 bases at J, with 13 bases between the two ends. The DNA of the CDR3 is TGCGCCAGCAGCCAAGATGAAAGGGGCTTGAATTCACCCCTCCACTTT. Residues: CASSQDERGLNSPLHF.

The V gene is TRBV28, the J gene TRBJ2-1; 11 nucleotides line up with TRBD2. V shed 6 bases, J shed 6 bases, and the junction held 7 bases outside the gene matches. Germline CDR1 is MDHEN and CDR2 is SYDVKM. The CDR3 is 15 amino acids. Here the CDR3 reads CASRKKLAGVNEQFF. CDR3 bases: TGTGCCAGCAGAAAGAAACTAGCGGGGGTCAATGAGCAGTTCTTC.

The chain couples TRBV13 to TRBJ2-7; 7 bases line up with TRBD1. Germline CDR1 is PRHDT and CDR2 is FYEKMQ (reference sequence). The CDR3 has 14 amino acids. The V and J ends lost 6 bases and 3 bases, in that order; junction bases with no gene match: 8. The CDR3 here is CASRERGPGYEQYF. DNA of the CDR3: TGTGCCAGCAGGGAAAGGGGGCCCGGCTACGAGCAGTACTTC.

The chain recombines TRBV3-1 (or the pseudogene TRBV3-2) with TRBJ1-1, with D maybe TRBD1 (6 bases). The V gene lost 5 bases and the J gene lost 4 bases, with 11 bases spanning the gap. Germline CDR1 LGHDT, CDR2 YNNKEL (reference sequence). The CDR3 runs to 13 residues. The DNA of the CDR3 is TGTGCCAGCAGCTACTTCAGGGGCACTGAAGCTTTCTTT. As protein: CASSYFRGTEAFF.

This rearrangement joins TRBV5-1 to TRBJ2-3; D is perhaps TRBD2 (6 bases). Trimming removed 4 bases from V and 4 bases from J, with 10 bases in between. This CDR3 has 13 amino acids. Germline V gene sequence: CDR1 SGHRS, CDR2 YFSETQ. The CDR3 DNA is TGCGCCAGCAGCCCGGCGGGGTCAGATACGCAGTATTTT. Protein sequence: CASSPAGSDTQYF. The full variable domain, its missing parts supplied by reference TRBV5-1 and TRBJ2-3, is KAGVTQTPRYLIKTRGQQVTLSCSPISGHRSVSWYQQTPGQGLQFLFEYFSETQRNKGNFPGRFSGRQFSNSRSEMNVSTLELGDSALYLCASSPAGSDTQYFGPGTRLTVL.

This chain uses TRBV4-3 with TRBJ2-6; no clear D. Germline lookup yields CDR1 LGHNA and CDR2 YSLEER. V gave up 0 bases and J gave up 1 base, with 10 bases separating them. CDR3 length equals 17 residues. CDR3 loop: CASSQDLSISGANVLTF. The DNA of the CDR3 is TGCGCCAGCAGCCAAGATTTGAGTATTTCTGGGGCCAACGTCCTGACTTTC.

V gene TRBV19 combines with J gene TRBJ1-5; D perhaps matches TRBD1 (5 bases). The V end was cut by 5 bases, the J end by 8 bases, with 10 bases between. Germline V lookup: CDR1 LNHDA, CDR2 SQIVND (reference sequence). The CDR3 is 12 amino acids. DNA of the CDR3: TGTGCCAGTAGTGACGGGGGGGAGCCCCAGCATTTT. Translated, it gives CASSDGGEPQHF.

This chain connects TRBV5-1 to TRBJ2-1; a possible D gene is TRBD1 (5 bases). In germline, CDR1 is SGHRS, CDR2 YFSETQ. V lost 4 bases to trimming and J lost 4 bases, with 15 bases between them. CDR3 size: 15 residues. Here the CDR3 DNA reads TGCGCCAGCAGCCCCCAGGGATTAGGGTACAATGAGCAGTTCTTC. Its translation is CASSPQGLGYNEQFF. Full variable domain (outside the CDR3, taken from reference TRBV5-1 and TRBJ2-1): KAGVTQTPRYLIKTRGQQVTLSCSPISGHRSVSWYQQTPGQGLQFLFEYFSETQRNKGNFPGRFSGRQFSNSRSEMNVSTLELGDSALYLCASSPQGLGYNEQFFGPGTRLTVL.

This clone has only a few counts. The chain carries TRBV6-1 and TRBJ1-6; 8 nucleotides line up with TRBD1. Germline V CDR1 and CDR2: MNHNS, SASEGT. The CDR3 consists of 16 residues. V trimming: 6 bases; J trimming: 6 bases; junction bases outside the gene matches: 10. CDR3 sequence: CASREPGQVTNSPLHF. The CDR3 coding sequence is TGTGCCAGCAGGGAACCGGGACAGGTCACTAATTCACCCCTCCACTTT.

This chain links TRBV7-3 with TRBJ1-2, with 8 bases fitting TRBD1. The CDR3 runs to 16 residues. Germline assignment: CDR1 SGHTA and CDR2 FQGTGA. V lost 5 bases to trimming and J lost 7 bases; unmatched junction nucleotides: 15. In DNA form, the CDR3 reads TGTGCCAGCAGCCCATTTGGCCCCCAGGGGGCGGGTGGCTACACCTTC. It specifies CASSPFGPQGAGGYTF.

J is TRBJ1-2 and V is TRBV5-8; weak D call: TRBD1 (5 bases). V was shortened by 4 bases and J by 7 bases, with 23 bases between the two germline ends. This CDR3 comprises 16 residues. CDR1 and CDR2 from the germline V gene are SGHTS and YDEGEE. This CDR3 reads CASSLPFLIRQRGYTF. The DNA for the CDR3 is TGTGCCAGCAGCCTACCGTTTCTCATCCGACAGCGTGGCTACACCTTC.

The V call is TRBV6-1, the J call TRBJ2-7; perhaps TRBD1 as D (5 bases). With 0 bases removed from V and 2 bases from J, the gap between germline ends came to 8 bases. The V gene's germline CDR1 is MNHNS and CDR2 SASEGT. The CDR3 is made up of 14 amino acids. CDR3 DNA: TGTGCCAGCAGTGAAGCCAGGGCCACCTACGAGCAGTACTTC. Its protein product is CASSEARATYEQYF.

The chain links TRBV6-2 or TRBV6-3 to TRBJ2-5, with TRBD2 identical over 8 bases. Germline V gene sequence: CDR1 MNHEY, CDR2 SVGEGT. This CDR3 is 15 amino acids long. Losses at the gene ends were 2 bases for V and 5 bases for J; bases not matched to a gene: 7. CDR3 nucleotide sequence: TGTGCCAGCAGTTACCCCTTCGGCGGGGGGGAGACCCAGTACTTC. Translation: CASSYPFGGGETQYF.

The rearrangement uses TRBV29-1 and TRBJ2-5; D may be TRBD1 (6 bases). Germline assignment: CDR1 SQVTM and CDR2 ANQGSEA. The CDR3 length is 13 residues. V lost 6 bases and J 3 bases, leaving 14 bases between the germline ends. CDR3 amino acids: CSVERTAKETQYF. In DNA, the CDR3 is TGCAGCGTGGAAAGGACAGCGAAAGAGACCCAGTACTTC.

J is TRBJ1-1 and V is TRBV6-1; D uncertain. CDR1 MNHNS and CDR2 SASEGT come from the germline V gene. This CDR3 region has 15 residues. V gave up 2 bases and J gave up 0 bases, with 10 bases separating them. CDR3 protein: CASSEFDTLNTEAFF. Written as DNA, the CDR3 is TGTGCCAGCAGTGAATTCGACACCTTGAACACTGAAGCTTTCTTT.

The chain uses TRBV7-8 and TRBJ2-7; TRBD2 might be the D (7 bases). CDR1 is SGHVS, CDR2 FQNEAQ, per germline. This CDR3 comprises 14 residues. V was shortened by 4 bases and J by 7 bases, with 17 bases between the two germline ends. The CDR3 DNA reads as TGTGCCAGCAGCTACCCATCCGGGGGGCTTGAGCAGTACTTC. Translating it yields CASSYPSGGLEQYF.

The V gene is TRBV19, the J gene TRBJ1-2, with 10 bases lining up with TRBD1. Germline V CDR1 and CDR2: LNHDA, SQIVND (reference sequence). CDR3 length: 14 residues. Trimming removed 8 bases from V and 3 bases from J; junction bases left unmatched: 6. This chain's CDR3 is CASSDRGRYYGYTF. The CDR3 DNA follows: TGTGCCAGTTCCGACAGGGGGCGTTACTATGGCTACACCTTC.

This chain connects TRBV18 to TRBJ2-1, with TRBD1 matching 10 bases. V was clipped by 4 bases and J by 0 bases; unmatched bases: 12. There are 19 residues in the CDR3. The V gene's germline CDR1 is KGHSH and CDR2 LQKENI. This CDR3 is CASSRQGATYSSSYNEQFF. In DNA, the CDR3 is TGTGCCAGCTCACGACAGGGGGCTACATACTCCAGCTCCTACAATGAGCAGTTCTTC.

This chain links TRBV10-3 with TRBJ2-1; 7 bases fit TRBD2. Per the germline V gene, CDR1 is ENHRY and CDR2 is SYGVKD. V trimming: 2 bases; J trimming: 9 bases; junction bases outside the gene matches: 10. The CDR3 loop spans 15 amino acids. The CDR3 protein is CAISEGGGVAVEQFF. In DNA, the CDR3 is TGTGCCATCAGTGAGGGCGGGGGAGTCGCGGTTGAGCAGTTCTTC.

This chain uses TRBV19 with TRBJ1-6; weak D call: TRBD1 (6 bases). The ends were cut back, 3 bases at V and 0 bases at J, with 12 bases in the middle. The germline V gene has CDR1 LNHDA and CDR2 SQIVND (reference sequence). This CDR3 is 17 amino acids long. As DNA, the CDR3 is TGTGCCAGTAGTATTAATCAGGGGAGCTCCTATAATTCACCCCTCCACTTT. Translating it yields CASSINQGSSYNSPLHF.

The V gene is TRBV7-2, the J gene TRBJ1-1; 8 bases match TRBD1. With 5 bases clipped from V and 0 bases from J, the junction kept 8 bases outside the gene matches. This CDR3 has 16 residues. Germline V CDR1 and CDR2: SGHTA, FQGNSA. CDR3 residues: CASSRTADRVNTEAFF. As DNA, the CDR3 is TGTGCCAGCAGCCGGACGGCGGACAGGGTGAACACTGAAGCTTTCTTT.

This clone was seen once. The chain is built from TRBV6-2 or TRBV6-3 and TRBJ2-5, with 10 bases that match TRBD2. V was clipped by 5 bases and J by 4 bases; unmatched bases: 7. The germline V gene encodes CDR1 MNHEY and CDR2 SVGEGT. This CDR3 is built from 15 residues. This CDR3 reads CASSPGTSESETQYF. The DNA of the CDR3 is TGTGCCAGCAGTCCGGGGACTAGCGAGTCAGAGACCCAGTACTTC.

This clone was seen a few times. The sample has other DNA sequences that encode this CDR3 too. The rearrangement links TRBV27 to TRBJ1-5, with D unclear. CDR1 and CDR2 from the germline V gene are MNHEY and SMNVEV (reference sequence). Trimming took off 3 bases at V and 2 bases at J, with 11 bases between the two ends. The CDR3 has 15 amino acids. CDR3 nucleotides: TGTGCCAGCAGTTTGTCCCGGGGAGGCAATCAGCCCCAGCATTTT. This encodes CASSLSRGGNQPQHF.

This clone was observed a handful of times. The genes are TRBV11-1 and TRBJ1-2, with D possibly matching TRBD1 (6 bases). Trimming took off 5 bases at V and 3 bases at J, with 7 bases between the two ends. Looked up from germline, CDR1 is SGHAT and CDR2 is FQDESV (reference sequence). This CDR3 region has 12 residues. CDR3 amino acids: CASSRTDYGYTF. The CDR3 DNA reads TGTGCCAGCAGCCGGACAGACTATGGCTACACCTTC.

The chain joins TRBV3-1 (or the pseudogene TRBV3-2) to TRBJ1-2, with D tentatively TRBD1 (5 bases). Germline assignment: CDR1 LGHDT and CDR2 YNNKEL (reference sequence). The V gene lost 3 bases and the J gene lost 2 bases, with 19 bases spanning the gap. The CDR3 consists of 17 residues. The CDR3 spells CASSHRDLSFRNYGYTF. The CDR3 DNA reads TGTGCCAGCAGCCACAGGGATTTATCCTTTAGGAACTATGGCTACACCTTC.

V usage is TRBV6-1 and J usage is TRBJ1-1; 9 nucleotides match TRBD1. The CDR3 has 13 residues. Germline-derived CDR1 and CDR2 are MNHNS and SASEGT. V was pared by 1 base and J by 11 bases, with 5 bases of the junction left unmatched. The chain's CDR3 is CASSEDRDRAAFF. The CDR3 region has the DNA TGTGCCAGCAGTGAAGATCGGGACAGGGCTGCTTTCTTT.

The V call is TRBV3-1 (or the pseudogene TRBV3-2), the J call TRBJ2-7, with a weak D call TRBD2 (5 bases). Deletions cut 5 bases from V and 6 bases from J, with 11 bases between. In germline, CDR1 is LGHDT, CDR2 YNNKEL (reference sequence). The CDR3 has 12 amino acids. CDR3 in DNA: TGTGCCAGCAGCAAGCAGGCGGGCGAGCAGTACTTC. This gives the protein CASSKQAGEQYF.